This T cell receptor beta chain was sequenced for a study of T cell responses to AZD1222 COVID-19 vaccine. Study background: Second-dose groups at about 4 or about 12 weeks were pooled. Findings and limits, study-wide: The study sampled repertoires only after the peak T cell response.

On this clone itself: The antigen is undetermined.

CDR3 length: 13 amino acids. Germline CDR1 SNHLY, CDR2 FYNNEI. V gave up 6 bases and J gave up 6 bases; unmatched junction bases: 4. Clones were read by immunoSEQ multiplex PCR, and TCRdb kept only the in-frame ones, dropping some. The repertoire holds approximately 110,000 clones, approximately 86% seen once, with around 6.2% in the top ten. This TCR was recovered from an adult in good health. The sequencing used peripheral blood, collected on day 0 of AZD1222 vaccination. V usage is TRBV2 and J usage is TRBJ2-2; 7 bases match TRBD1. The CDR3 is CASRPDRAGELFF. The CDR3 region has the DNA TGTGCCAGCAGACCCGACAGGGCCGGGGAGCTGTTTTTT. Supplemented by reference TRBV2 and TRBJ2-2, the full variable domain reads EPEVTQTPSHQVTQMGQEVILRCVPISNHLYFYWYRQILGQKVEFLVSFYNNEISEKSEIFDDQFSVERPDGSNFTLKIRSTKLEDSAMYFCASRPDRAGELFFGEGSRLTVL.